This T cell receptor beta chain was captured by sequencing in a study of PD-L1 blockade in urothelial cancer. The CDR3 is 15 amino acids. Germline CDR1 LNHDA, CDR2 SQIVND (reference sequence). The V gene end was trimmed by 6 bases and the J gene end by 0 bases; junction bases not matched to a gene: 5. Clones were read by immunoSEQ multiplex PCR, and TCRdb kept only the in-frame ones, dropping some. The table has fewer than 50,000 clones, 79% seen once. As to time point: pretreatment peripheral blood. The material was PBMCs, obtained around atezolizumab (anti-PD-L1) treatment. V is TRBV19 and J is TRBJ2-3; 8 bases match TRBD1. The clonotype comes from a man between 65 and 85 years old with urothelial cancer. Here the CDR3 DNA reads TGTGCCAGTAGAGTGAACAGGGGGAGCACAGATACGCAGTATTTT. Translation: CASRVNRGSTDTQYF.